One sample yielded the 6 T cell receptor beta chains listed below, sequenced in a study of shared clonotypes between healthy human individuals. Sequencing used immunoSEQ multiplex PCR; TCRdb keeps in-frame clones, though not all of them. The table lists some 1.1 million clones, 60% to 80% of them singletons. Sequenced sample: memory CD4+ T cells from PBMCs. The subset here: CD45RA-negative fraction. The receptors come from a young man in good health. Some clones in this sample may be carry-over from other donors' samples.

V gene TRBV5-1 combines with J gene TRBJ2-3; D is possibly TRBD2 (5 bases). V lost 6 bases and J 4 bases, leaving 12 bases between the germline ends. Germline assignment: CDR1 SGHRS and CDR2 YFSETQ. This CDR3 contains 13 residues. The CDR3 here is CASTGGGSDTQYF. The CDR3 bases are TGCGCCAGCACTGGAGGAGGATCAGATACGCAGTATTTT.

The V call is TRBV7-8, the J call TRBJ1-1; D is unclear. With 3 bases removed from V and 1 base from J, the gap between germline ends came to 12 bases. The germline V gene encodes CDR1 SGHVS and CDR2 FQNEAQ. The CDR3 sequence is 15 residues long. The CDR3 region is CASSFFGSENTEAFF. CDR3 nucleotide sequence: TGTGCCAGCAGCTTCTTCGGGAGCGAGAACACTGAAGCTTTCTTT.

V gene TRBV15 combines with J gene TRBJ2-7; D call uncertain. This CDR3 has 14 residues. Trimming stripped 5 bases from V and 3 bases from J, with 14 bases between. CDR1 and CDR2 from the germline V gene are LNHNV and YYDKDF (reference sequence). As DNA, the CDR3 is TGTGCCACCAGCCGAGTGCGGTCCCACTACGAGCAGTACTTC. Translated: CATSRVRSHYEQYF.

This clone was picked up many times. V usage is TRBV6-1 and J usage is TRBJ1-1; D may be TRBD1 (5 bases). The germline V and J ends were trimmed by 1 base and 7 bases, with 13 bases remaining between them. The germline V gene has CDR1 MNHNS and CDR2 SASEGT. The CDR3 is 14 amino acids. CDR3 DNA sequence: TGTGCCAGCAGTGAAGGGTGGGGACTGGGTGAAGCTTTCTTT. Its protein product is CASSEGWGLGEAFF.

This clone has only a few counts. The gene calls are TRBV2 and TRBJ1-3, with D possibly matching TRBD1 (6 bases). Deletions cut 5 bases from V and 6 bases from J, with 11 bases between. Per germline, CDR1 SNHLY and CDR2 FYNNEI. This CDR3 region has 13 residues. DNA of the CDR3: TGTGCCAGCAGTACACAGGGTCCAAACACCATATATTTT. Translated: CASSTQGPNTIYF.

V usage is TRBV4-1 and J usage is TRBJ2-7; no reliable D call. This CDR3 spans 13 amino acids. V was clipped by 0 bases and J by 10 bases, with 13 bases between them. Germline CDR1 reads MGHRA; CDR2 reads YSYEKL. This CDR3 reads CASSQDNPTLQYF. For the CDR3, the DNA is TGCGCCAGCAGCCAAGATAATCCTACCTTACAGTACTTC.